The rows below give T cell receptor beta chains drawn from one sample of a study of T-cell memory formation after mild COVID-19. TCRdb analysed the 5' RACE reads with MiXCR anew, one entry per CDR3 protein. The table shows over 130,000 distinct CDR3 sequences, with 11% to 15% occurring only once. The sample taken for sequencing was PBMCs or a T cell subset sorted from them (not recorded which). The receptors were sampled from an adult woman who had mild COVID-19 (a few samples of this study predate the infection). Cell type and time point are not known. Each CDR3 is given with its conserved first and last residue.

v_call: TRBV4-2
cdr3_length: 17
j_call: TRBJ2-7
cdr3_aa: CASSHFGSSGRAVEQYF

v_call: TRBV27
cdr3_length: 16
j_call: TRBJ2-1
cdr3_aa: CASSSPGSGGRGEQFF

v_call: TRBV30
cdr3_length: 18
j_call: TRBJ2-7
cdr3_aa: CAWSGIRPGQLIRAEQYF

v_call: TRBV15
cdr3_length: 14
j_call: TRBJ1-5
cdr3_aa: CATSSLTPEMPQHF

v_call: TRBV5-1
cdr3_length: 14
j_call: TRBJ2-3
cdr3_aa: CASSLGTGEDTQYF

v_call: TRBV20-1
cdr3_length: 17
j_call: TRBJ2-7
cdr3_aa: CSASGLAGGRGSYEQYF

v_call: TRBV6-1
cdr3_length: 13
j_call: TRBJ1-5
cdr3_aa: CASSEREAEPQHF

v_call: TRBV19
cdr3_length: 15
j_call: TRBJ2-1
cdr3_aa: CASSIPSGESDEQFF

v_call: TRBV18
cdr3_length: 15
j_call: TRBJ2-3
cdr3_aa: CASSRPGLESDTQYF

v_call: TRBV29-1
cdr3_length: 12
j_call: TRBJ2-5
cdr3_aa: CSADYPQETQYF

v_call: TRBV30
cdr3_length: 13
j_call: TRBJ1-1
cdr3_aa: CAWSDLGDTEAFF

v_call: TRBV10-3
cdr3_length: 14
j_call: TRBJ2-7
cdr3_aa: CAISESTQSYEQYF

v_call: TRBV20-1
cdr3_length: 14
j_call: TRBJ2-7
cdr3_aa: CSARDGGVSYEQYF

v_call: TRBV7-6
cdr3_length: 14
j_call: TRBJ2-2
cdr3_aa: CASTINPATGELFF

v_call: TRBV7-9
cdr3_length: 16
j_call: TRBJ1-2
cdr3_aa: CASSLAPDRGPRGYTF

v_call: TRBV4-2
cdr3_length: 15
j_call: TRBJ2-7
cdr3_aa: CASSPNLGDPYEQYF

v_call: TRBV15
cdr3_length: 16
j_call: TRBJ2-5
cdr3_aa: CATSTGGGAGQETQYF

v_call: TRBV29-1
cdr3_length: 15
j_call: TRBJ1-2
cdr3_aa: CSVEVLDRVYYGYTF

v_call: TRBV25-1
cdr3_length: 14
j_call: TRBJ1-2
cdr3_aa: CASSEGGFVYGYTF

v_call: TRBV24-1
cdr3_length: 17
j_call: TRBJ2-3
cdr3_aa: CATSDRTSGVLTDTQYF

v_call: TRBV19
cdr3_length: 13
j_call: TRBJ1-1
cdr3_aa: CASSIFGNTEAFF

v_call: TRBV4-1
cdr3_length: 14
j_call: TRBJ1-5
cdr3_aa: CASSQGQGNQPQHF

v_call: TRBV7-9
cdr3_length: 13
j_call: TRBJ2-3
cdr3_aa: CASSSGLDDTQYF

v_call: TRBV6-5
cdr3_length: 14
j_call: TRBJ1-1
cdr3_aa: CASSYSEENTEAFF

v_call: TRBV5-1
cdr3_length: 15
j_call: TRBJ1-1
cdr3_aa: CASSLEGVLNTEAFF

v_call: TRBV28
cdr3_length: 15
j_call: TRBJ1-1
cdr3_aa: CASSPLGWMNTEAFF

v_call: TRBV6-1
cdr3_length: 17
j_call: TRBJ2-2
cdr3_aa: CASSETSGGHYTGELFF

v_call: TRBV20-1
cdr3_length: 13
j_call: TRBJ1-1
cdr3_aa: CSASNWGNTEAFF

v_call: TRBV30
cdr3_length: 15
j_call: TRBJ2-4
cdr3_aa: CAWSPGTGPKNIQYF

v_call: TRBV5-1
cdr3_length: 14
j_call: TRBJ1-2
cdr3_aa: CASSLGGLDYGYTF

v_call: TRBV5-1
cdr3_length: 16
j_call: TRBJ2-2
cdr3_aa: CASSKTGHPNTGELIF

v_call: TRBV20-1
cdr3_length: 18
j_call: TRBJ1-5
cdr3_aa: CSARVEGVPSYSNQPQHF

v_call: TRBV27
cdr3_length: 18
j_call: TRBJ2-1
cdr3_aa: CASSPPGLAVSSYNEQFF

v_call: TRBV7-8
cdr3_length: 15
j_call: TRBJ2-3
cdr3_aa: CASSLPGLRLDTQYF

v_call: TRBV11-2
cdr3_length: 17
j_call: TRBJ2-3
cdr3_aa: CASSLGPLQWPTDTQYF

v_call: TRBV7-9
cdr3_length: 19
j_call: TRBJ2-1
cdr3_aa: CASPYPGAGLAGGYNEQFF

v_call: TRBV7-9
cdr3_length: 16
j_call: TRBJ2-3
cdr3_aa: CASSLAPGSSTDTQYF

v_call: TRBV3-1
cdr3_length: 16
j_call: TRBJ2-1
cdr3_aa: CASSIKLAGADNEQFF

v_call: TRBV27
cdr3_length: 14
j_call: TRBJ2-7
cdr3_aa: CASSFSGAPYEQYF

v_call: TRBV30
cdr3_length: 14
j_call: TRBJ2-6
cdr3_aa: CAWSPGVGANVLTF

v_call: TRBV7-9
cdr3_length: 16
j_call: TRBJ1-5
cdr3_aa: CASSSATSVDRQPQHF

v_call: TRBV12-3/TRBV12-4
cdr3_length: 16
j_call: TRBJ1-2
cdr3_aa: CASSLARETALWGYTF

v_call: TRBV12-3/TRBV12-4
cdr3_length: 15
j_call: TRBJ2-6
cdr3_aa: CASSQIPSGANVLTF

v_call: TRBV5-6
cdr3_length: 17
j_call: TRBJ1-6
cdr3_aa: CASSRDRISSYNSPLHF

v_call: TRBV12-3/TRBV12-4
cdr3_length: 15
j_call: TRBJ1-1
cdr3_aa: CASSFPGPVNTEAFF

v_call: TRBV27
cdr3_length: 12
j_call: TRBJ2-1
cdr3_aa: CASTNWHNEQFF

v_call: TRBV4-3
cdr3_length: 19
j_call: TRBJ1-1
cdr3_aa: CASSQDSVRGAGMNTEAFF

v_call: TRBV4-1
cdr3_length: 17
j_call: TRBJ2-1
cdr3_aa: CASSQDPPGIPYNEQFF

v_call: TRBV30
cdr3_length: 12
j_call: TRBJ2-7
cdr3_aa: CAWSVGPGEQYF

v_call: TRBV19
cdr3_length: 16
j_call: TRBJ2-3
cdr3_aa: CASSMTTSGMSDTQYF

v_call: TRBV9
cdr3_length: 15
j_call: TRBJ2-5
cdr3_aa: CASSPTGRSQETQYF

v_call: TRBV7-9
cdr3_length: 13
j_call: TRBJ2-1
cdr3_aa: CASRRENYNEQFF

v_call: TRBV7-9
cdr3_length: 11
j_call: TRBJ2-3
cdr3_aa: CASSLWEGGHF

v_call: TRBV3-1
cdr3_length: 15
j_call: TRBJ2-1
cdr3_aa: CASSQEWTGGDEQFF

v_call: TRBV12-3/TRBV12-4
cdr3_length: 13
j_call: TRBJ2-1
cdr3_aa: CASSLLSGNEQFF

v_call: TRBV7-9
cdr3_length: 16
j_call: TRBJ2-7
cdr3_aa: CASSLRAGPLNYEQYF

v_call: TRBV9
cdr3_length: 15
j_call: TRBJ2-7
cdr3_aa: CASSVGTSGSYEQYF

v_call: TRBV2
cdr3_length: 15
j_call: TRBJ2-3
cdr3_aa: CASSGGGYLTDTQYF

v_call: TRBV3-1
cdr3_length: 17
j_call: TRBJ2-7
cdr3_aa: CASSQDLTTTSGTEQYF